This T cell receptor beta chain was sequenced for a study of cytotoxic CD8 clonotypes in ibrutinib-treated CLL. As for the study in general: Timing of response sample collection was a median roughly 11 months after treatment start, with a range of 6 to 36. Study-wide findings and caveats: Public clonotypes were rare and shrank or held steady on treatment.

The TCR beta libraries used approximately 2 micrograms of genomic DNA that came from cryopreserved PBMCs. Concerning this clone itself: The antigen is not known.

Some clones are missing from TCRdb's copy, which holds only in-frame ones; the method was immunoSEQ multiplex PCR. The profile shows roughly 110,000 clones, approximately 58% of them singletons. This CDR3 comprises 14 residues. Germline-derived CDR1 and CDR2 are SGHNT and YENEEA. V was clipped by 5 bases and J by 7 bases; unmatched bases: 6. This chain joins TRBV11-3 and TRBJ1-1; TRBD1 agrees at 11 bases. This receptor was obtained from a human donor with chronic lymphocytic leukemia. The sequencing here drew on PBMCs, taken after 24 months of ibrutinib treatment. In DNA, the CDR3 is TGTGCCAGCAGCCTCCGGACAGGGGGCTTTGAAGCTTTCTTT. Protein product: CASSLRTGGFEAFF.